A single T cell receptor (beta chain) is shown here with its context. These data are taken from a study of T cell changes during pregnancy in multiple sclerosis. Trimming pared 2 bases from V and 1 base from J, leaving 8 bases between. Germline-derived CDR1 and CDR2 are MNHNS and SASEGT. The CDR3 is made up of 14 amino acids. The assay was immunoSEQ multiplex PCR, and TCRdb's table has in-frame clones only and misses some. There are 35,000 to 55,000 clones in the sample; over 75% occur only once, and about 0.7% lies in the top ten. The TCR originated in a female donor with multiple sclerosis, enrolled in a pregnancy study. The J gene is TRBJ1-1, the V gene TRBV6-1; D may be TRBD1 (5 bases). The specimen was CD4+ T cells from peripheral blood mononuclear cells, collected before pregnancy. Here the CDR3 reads CASSELDTNTEAFF. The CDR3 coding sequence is TGTGCCAGCAGTGAATTGGACACGAACACTGAAGCTTTCTTT.